This TCR beta chain was captured by sequencing in a study of cytomegalovirus exposure and HLA in healthy donors. This clone occurred once. In the PCR, 60 Vbeta and 13 Jbeta primers were used. Produced via immunoSEQ multiplex PCR; TCRdb's table is partial and in-frame only. The sample consists of 79,000 or so clones, 60% to 75% of them appearing once. The V gene lost 6 bases and the J gene lost 6 bases, with 15 bases spanning the gap. There are 14 residues in the CDR3. The V gene's germline CDR1 is KGHSH and CDR2 LQKENI. The receptor's source is a woman in her thirties or forties in good health and CMV-seropositive. Source material: PBMCs. V and J are TRBV18 and TRBJ1-5; no definite D call. CDR3 in DNA: TGTGCCAGCTCGGAACTCAGAGAGGGTCAGCCCCAGCATTTT. Residues: CASSELREGQPQHF.